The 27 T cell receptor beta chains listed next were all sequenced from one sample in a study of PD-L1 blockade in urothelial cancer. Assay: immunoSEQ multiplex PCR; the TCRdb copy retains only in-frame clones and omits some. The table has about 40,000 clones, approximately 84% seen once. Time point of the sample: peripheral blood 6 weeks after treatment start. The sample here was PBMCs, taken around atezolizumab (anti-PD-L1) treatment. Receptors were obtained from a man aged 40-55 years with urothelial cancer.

The DNA of the CDR3 is TGTGCCAGCAGCTTAACCGGCGAGCAGTACTTC. It specifies CASSLTGEQYF. V is TRBV11-2 and J is TRBJ2-7; no definite D call. From germline, CDR1 is SGHAT and CDR2 FQNNGV. V shed 2 bases and J shed 6 bases, with 5 bases lying between them. The CDR3 runs 11 residues.

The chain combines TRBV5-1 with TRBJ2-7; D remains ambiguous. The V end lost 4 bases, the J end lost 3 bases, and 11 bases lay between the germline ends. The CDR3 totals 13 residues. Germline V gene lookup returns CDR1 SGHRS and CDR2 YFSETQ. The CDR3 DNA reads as TGCGCCAGCAGCCCGGGTCACGGCTACGAGCAGTACTTC. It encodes CASSPGHGYEQYF.

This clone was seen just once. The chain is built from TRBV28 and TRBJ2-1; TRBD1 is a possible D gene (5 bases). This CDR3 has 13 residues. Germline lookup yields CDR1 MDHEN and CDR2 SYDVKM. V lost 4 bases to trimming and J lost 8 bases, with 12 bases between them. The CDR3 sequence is CASSYAKGDEQFF. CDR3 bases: TGTGCCAGCAGTTATGCCAAAGGGGATGAGCAGTTCTTC.

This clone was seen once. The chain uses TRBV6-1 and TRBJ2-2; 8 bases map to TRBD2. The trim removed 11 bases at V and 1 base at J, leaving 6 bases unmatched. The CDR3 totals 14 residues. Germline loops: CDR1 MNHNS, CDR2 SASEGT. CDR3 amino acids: CALQRGMNTGELFF. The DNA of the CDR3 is TGTGCCTTACAGCGGGGGATGAACACCGGGGAGCTGTTTTTT.

Here the CDR3 reads CASINGHYEQYF. The CDR3 nucleotides read TGTGCCAGCATTAACGGACACTACGAGCAGTACTTC. The rearrangement links TRBV28 to TRBJ2-7; the D gene is possibly TRBD1 (5 bases). The CDR3 runs to 12 residues. Per the germline V gene, CDR1 is MDHEN and CDR2 is SYDVKM. The germline V and J ends were trimmed by 7 bases and 3 bases, with 10 bases remaining between them. Drawing the rest from reference TRBV28 and TRBJ2-7, the complete variable domain is DVKVTQSSRYLVKRTGEKVFLECVQDMDHENMFWYRQDPGLGLRLIYFSYDVKMKEKGDIPEGYSVSREKKERFSLILESASTNQTSMYLCASINGHYEQYFGPGTRLTVT.

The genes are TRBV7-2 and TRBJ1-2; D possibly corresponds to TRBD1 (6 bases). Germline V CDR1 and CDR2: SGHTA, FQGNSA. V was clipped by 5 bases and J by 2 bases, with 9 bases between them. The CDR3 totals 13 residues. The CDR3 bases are TGTGCCAGCAGCCGACAGGCAAACTATGGCTACACCTTC. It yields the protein CASSRQANYGYTF.

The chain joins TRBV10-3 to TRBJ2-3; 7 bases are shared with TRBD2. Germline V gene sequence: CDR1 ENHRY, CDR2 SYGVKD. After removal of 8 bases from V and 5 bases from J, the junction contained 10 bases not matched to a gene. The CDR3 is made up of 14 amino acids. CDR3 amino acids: CAIGLRAGVDTQYF. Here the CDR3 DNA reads TGTGCCATCGGGCTCAGGGCGGGAGTAGATACGCAGTATTTT.

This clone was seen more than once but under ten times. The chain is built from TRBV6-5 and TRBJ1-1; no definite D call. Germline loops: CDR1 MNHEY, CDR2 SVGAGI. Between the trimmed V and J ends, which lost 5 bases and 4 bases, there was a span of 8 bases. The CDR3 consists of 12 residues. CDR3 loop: CASSTGSTEAFF. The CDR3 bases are TGTGCCAGCAGTACGGGGTCCACTGAAGCTTTCTTT.

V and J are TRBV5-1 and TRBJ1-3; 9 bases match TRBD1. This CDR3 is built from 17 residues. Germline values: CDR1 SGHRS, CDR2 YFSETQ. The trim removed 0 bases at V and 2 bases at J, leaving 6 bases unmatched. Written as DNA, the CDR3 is TGCGCCAGCAGCTTGGGTCCGGGACAGGGAACTGGAAACACCATATATTTT. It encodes CASSLGPGQGTGNTIYF. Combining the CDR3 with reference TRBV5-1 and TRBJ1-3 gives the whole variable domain KAGVTQTPRYLIKTRGQQVTLSCSPISGHRSVSWYQQTPGQGLQFLFEYFSETQRNKGNFPGRFSGRQFSNSRSEMNVSTLELGDSALYLCASSLGPGQGTGNTIYFGEGSWLTVV.

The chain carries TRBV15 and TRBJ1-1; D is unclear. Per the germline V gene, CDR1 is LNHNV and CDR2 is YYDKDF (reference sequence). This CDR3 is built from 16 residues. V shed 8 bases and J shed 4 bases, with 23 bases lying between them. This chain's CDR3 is CATGSSGISGFTEAFF. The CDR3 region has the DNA TGTGCCACCGGATCTAGCGGGATTTCGGGTTTCACTGAAGCTTTCTTT.

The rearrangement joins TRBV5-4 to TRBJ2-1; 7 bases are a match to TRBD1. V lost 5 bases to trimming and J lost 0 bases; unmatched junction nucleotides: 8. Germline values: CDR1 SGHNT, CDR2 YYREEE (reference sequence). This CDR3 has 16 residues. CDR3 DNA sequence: TGTGCCAGCAGTCCCCCGACAGGGAGCTCCTACAATGAGCAGTTCTTC. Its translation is CASSPPTGSSYNEQFF.

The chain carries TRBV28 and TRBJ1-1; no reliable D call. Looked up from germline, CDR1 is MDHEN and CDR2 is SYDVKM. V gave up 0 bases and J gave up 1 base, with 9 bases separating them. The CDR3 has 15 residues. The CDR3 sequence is CASSLWAGRNTEAFF. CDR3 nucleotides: TGTGCCAGCAGTTTATGGGCAGGCAGGAACACTGAAGCTTTCTTT.

The DNA of the CDR3 is TGTGCCAGTAGTATATCGATGCAGGCCGGGGCCAACGTCCTGACTTTC. Protein: CASSISMQAGANVLTF. The V call is TRBV19, the J call TRBJ2-6; D ambiguous. CDR1 LNHDA and CDR2 SQIVND come from the germline V gene (reference sequence). The CDR3 spans 16 residues. V was shortened by 2 bases and J by 4 bases, with 12 bases between the two germline ends.

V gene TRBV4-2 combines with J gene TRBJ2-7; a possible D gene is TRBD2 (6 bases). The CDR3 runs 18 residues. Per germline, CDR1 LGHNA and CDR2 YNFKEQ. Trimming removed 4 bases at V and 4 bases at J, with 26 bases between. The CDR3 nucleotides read TGTGCCAGCAGCCTCCATTGGGGCGAGGACGGGAGATCATACGAGCAGTACTTC. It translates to CASSLHWGEDGRSYEQYF.

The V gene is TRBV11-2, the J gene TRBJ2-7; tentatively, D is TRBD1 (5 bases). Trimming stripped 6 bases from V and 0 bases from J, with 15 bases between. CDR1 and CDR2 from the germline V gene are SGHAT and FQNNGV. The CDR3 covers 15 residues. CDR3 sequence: CASSLTEFGSYEQYF. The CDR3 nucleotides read TGTGCCAGCAGTTTGACAGAATTCGGCTCCTACGAGCAGTACTTC.

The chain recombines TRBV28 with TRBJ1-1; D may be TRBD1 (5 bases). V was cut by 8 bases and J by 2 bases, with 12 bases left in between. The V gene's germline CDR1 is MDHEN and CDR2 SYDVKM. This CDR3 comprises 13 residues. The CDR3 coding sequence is TGTGCCAGCGGGCGGGGCGGCAACACTGAAGCTTTCTTT. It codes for CASGRGGNTEAFF.

The CDR3 region has the DNA TGCGCCAGCAGCCCGGCCGGGGGGTATACTGAAGCTTTCTTT. Translating gives CASSPAGGYTEAFF. The chain is built from TRBV5-1 and TRBJ1-1; tentatively, D is TRBD1 (5 bases). Germline V gene lookup returns CDR1 SGHRS and CDR2 YFSETQ. Trimming removed 4 bases at V and 5 bases at J, with 15 bases between. The CDR3 has 14 residues.

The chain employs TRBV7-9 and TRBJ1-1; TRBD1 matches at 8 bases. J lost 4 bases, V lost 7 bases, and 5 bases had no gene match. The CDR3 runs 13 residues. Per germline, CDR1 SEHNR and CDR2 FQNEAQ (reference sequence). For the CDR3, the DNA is TGTGCCAGCATCCTCACAGGGGGCACTGAAGCTTTCTTT. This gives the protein CASILTGGTEAFF.

DNA of the CDR3: TGTGCCAGCAGCTCGAGAGACAGGGTCTCTGGCTACACCTTC. This codes for CASSSRDRVSGYTF. The V call is TRBV7-2, the J call TRBJ1-2; 7 bases map to TRBD1. V gave up 4 bases and J gave up 7 bases; unmatched junction bases: 9. CDR1 and CDR2 (germline): SGHTA, FQGNSA. The CDR3 contains 14 residues.

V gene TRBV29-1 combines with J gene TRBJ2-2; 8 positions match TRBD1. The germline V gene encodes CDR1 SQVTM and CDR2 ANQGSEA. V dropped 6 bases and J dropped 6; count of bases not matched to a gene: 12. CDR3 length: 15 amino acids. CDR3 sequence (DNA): TGCAGCGTGGAGGAACCGGACAGGGCCGCCGGGGAGCTGTTTTTT. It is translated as CSVEEPDRAAGELFF.

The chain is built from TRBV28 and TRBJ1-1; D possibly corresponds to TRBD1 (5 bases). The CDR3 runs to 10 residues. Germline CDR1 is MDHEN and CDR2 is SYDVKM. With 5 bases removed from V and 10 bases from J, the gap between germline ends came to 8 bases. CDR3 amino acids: CASSRGGAFF. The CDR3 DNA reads TGTGCCAGCAGTAGGGGTGGAGCTTTCTTT.

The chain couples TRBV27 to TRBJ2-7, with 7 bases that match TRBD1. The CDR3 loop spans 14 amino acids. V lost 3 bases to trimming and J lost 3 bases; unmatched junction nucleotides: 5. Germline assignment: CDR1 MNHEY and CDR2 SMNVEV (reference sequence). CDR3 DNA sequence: TGTGCCAGCAGTTTGGTAGGGGGCGACTACGAGCAGTACTTC. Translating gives CASSLVGGDYEQYF.

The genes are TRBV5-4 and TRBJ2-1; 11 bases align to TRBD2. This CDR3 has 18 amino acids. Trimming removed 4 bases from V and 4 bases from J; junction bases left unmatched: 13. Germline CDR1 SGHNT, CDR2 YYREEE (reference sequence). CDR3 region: CASSSPGTSGRGYNEQFF. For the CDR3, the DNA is TGTGCCAGCAGCAGTCCCGGGACTAGCGGCCGGGGTTACAATGAGCAGTTCTTC.

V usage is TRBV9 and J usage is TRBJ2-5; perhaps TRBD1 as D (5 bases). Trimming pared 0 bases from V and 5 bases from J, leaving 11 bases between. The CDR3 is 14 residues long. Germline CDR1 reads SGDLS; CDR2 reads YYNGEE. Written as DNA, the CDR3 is TGTGCCAGCAGCGTAGCTACTCAGGGCGAGACCCAGTACTTC. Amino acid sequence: CASSVATQGETQYF.

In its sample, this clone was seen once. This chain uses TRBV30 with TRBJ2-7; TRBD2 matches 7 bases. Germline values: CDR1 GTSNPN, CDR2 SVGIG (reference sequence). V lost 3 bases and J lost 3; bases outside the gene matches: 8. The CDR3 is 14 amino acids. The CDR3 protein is CAWRPGGGFYEQYF. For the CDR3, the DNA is TGTGCCTGGAGGCCGGGGGGTGGGTTCTACGAGCAGTACTTC.

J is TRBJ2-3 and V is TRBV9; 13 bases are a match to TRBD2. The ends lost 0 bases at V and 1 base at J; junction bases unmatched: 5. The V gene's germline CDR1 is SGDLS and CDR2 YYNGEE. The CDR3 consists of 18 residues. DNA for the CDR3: TGTGCCAGCAGCGTAGGGACTAGCGGGAGAGTGGGCACAGATACGCAGTATTTT. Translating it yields CASSVGTSGRVGTDTQYF.

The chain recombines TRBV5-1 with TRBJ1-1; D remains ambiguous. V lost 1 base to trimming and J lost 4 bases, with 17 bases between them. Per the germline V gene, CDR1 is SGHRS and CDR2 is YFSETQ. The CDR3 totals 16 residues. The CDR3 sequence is CASSLLSIGGGTEAFF. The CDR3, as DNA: TGCGCCAGCAGCTTGTTAAGTATAGGCGGCGGCACTGAAGCTTTCTTT.